The present entry profiles one TCR beta chain with its context. The data stem from a study of blood T cell repertoires in COVID-19. Study information: Sites in the United States, Italy and Spain provided acute and convalescent COVID-19 samples. The cDNA or gDNA used as material had been derived from T cells, B-cell-depleted T cells, or PBMCs.

The V gene lost 2 bases and the J gene lost 7 bases, with 11 bases spanning the gap. CDR3 length equals 14 residues. Germline values: CDR1 MNHNS, CDR2 SASEGT. Authors' data handling: Reference gene primer amplification gave nucleated cell count estimates. The protocol was immunoSEQ multiplex PCR, while the TCRdb copy is restricted to in-frame clones and leaves out a portion. The D gene and trimming were derived from the DNA, and the V and J assignments and clone size from that table. The repertoire has about 380,000 clones, 89% of them found once; the top ten carry 0.95% to 1.5%. The rearrangement links TRBV6-1 to TRBJ1-4; D unresolved. Sequencing was performed on peripheral blood. The clonotype was recovered from a middle-aged man with acute or convalescent COVID-19. Written as DNA, the CDR3 is TGTGCCAGCAGTGAACAAGATGAGAGTGAAAAACTGTTTTTT. Protein sequence: CASSEQDESEKLFF.